Below, 20 T cell receptor beta chains from the same sample are listed, as sequenced in a study of beta chain features in type 1 diabetes. Overall study results and limits: For Type 1 diabetes patients, all four CD4+ subsets carried TCRB CDR3s that were moderately but significantly shorter.

No antigen has been assigned to these receptors. Investigators reverse transcribed all isolated RNA, so they sequenced expressed TCRB transcripts. Clones were read by immunoSEQ multiplex PCR, and TCRdb kept only the in-frame ones, dropping some. The table lists some 330,000 clones, about 12% of them singletons, with 0.0095% to 0.012% in the top ten. The specimen sequenced was naive CD4+ T cells from blood. These TCRs come from a woman under 30 with type 1 diabetes.

This clone has only a few counts. The rearrangement joins TRBV7-9 to TRBJ1-5, with D possibly matching TRBD1 (6 bases). The CDR3 loop spans 14 amino acids. Trimming took off 4 bases at V and 7 bases at J, with 14 bases between the two ends. Looked up from germline, CDR1 is SEHNR and CDR2 is FQNEAQ (reference sequence). CDR3 sequence: CASSSGTTGQPQHF. For the CDR3, the DNA is TGTGCCAGCAGCTCCGGGACAACGGGGCAGCCCCAGCATTTT. Combining the CDR3 with reference TRBV7-9 and TRBJ1-5 gives the whole variable domain DTGVSQNPRHKITKRGQNVTFRCDPISEHNRLYWYRQTLGQGPEFLTYFQNEAQLEKSRLLSDRFSAERPKGSFSTLEIQRTEQGDSAMYLCASSSGTTGQPQHFGDGTRLSIL.

This clone turned up a few times. The chain has TRBV4-1 and TRBJ2-1, with TRBD2 matching over 12 bases. The CDR3 length is 17 residues. Germline CDR1 MGHRA, CDR2 YSYEKL. Trimming at V came to 1 base and at J to 4 bases, leaving 5 bases not matched to a gene. Here the CDR3 reads CASSQATSGGKYNEQFF. Here the CDR3 DNA reads TGCGCCAGCAGCCAAGCGACTAGCGGGGGAAAGTACAATGAGCAGTTCTTC.

This rearrangement joins TRBV29-1 to TRBJ2-5, with 7 positions matching TRBD2. After removal of 2 bases from V and 4 bases from J, the junction contained 10 bases not matched to a gene. The CDR3 covers 15 residues. Germline CDR1 and CDR2: SQVTM and ANQGSEA. The CDR3: CSVELRSGVGETQYF. The DNA of the CDR3 is TGCAGCGTTGAACTCCGCAGCGGGGTGGGAGAGACCCAGTACTTC.

This clone occurred a few times. The rearrangement joins TRBV5-1 to TRBJ2-2; 10 nucleotides align to TRBD2. V lost 5 bases, J lost 6 bases, and 7 bases stayed unmatched. Germline V gives CDR1 SGHRS, CDR2 YFSETQ. This CDR3 spans 15 amino acids. The CDR3 region has the DNA TGCGCCAGCAGGGCTCTAGCGGGAGTGGCCGGGGAGCTGTTTTTT. This encodes CASRALAGVAGELFF.

This clone appeared a few times. The chain couples TRBV28 to TRBJ2-7; the D gene is possibly TRBD2 (6 bases). V was shortened by 8 bases and J by 0 bases, with 8 bases between the two germline ends. The CDR3 runs to 12 residues. CDR1 and CDR2 from the germline V gene are MDHEN and SYDVKM. Here the CDR3 reads CASREHSYEQYF. In DNA form, the CDR3 reads TGTGCCAGCCGGGAGCACTCCTACGAGCAGTACTTC.

The chain recombines TRBV7-2 with TRBJ2-5; weak D call: TRBD1 (5 bases). Trimming cost V 3 bases and J 5 bases, with 16 bases left between them. Germline V gene data show CDR1 as SGHTA and CDR2 as FQGNSA. CDR3 length: 15 residues. The CDR3 protein is CASSFSPGLSETQYF. The CDR3 DNA sequence: TGTGCCAGCAGCTTTAGTCCAGGGCTATCGGAGACCCAGTACTTC.

This clone turned up a few times. This rearrangement joins TRBV4-1 to TRBJ1-1, with D possibly being TRBD1 (6 bases). This CDR3 comprises 14 residues. The V gene's germline CDR1 is MGHRA and CDR2 YSYEKL. The V gene lost 0 bases and the J gene lost 5 bases, with 10 bases spanning the gap. DNA of the CDR3: TGCGCCAGCAGCCAAGATGGCCAGGGGACTGAAGCTTTCTTT. Protein sequence: CASSQDGQGTEAFF.

The CDR3: CASSLLAGRFGELFF. As DNA, the CDR3 is TGTGCCAGCAGCTTACTGGCGGGTCGGTTCGGGGAGCTGTTTTTT. V gene TRBV13 combines with J gene TRBJ2-2; a possible D gene is TRBD2 (5 bases). The CDR3 is made up of 15 amino acids. Germline V CDR1 and CDR2: PRHDT, FYEKMQ (reference sequence). V was shortened by 2 bases and J by 7 bases, with 14 bases between the two germline ends.

This clone showed up just a few times. The chain recombines TRBV28 with TRBJ1-1, with D maybe TRBD1 (6 bases). The CDR3 runs 12 residues. In germline, CDR1 is MDHEN, CDR2 SYDVKM. Trimming took 1 base from V and 11 from J, leaving 11 bases between them. The CDR3 is CASSLYQGLAFF. As DNA, the CDR3 is TGTGCCAGCAGTTTATATCAGGGGTTGGCTTTCTTT.

This chain uses TRBV29-1 with TRBJ2-3, with 9 bases lining up with TRBD1. J lost 5 bases, V lost 4 bases, and 4 bases had no gene match. Germline V CDR1 and CDR2: SQVTM, ANQGSEA. This CDR3 is 13 amino acids long. In DNA form, the CDR3 reads TGCAGCGTTGGGGGACAGGGTGGAGATACGCAGTATTTT. Translating it yields CSVGGQGGDTQYF.

This clone was seen a few times. The rearrangement uses TRBV9 and TRBJ1-1; D gene uncertain. Germline CDR1 and CDR2: SGDLS and YYNGEE. The CDR3 covers 14 residues. V lost 1 base and J 0 bases, leaving 7 bases between the germline ends. CDR3 protein: CASSVSLVNTEAFF. The DNA for the CDR3 is TGTGCCAGCAGCGTATCTCTCGTGAACACTGAAGCTTTCTTT.

The sample holds a few counts of this clone. The chain is built from TRBV7-2 and TRBJ2-2; D remains unclear. The CDR3 has 14 amino acids. Trimming shortened V by 5 bases and J by 8 bases, and 15 bases separated the two germline ends. Germline-derived CDR1 and CDR2 are SGHTA and FQGNSA. CDR3 nucleotide sequence: TGTGCCAGCAGCCTCACTTCCTTCGTGGGGGAGCTGTTTTTT. Translated, it gives CASSLTSFVGELFF.

This clone was detected a few times. V and J are TRBV19 and TRBJ1-1; 8 bases align to TRBD1. Germline CDR1 reads LNHDA; CDR2 reads SQIVND (reference sequence). Germline trimming cut 8 bases from V and 4 bases from J; bases unmatched to any gene: 6. CDR3 length equals 13 residues. In DNA form, the CDR3 reads TGTGCCAGTTCACGGACAGGGCCCACTGAAGCTTTCTTT. This encodes CASSRTGPTEAFF.

The chain employs TRBV4-3 and TRBJ1-2, with 10 nucleotides matching TRBD1. The CDR3 is 16 amino acids. Germline loops: CDR1 LGHNA, CDR2 YSLEER. After removal of 0 bases from V and 3 bases from J, the junction contained 4 bases not matched to a gene. DNA of the CDR3: TGCGCCAGCAGCCAAGATCTCGGACAGGGGGACTATGGCTACACCTTC. Its translation is CASSQDLGQGDYGYTF.

This clone was seen more than once but under ten times. V gene TRBV15 combines with J gene TRBJ2-3; 7 bases match TRBD2. The germline V gene encodes CDR1 LNHNV and CDR2 YYDKDF (reference sequence). The CDR3 consists of 15 residues. The J segment lost 4 bases and the V segment lost 6 bases, leaving 10 bases of the junction unmatched. The CDR3 region is CATRTRGRKSDTQYF. The DNA of the CDR3 is TGTGCCACCAGAACCCGCGGGAGAAAGTCAGATACGCAGTATTTT. Combining the CDR3 with reference TRBV15 and TRBJ2-3 gives the whole variable domain DAMVIQNPRYQVTQFGKPVTLSCSQTLNHNVMYWYQQKSSQAPKLLFHYYDKDFNNEADTPDNFQSRRPNTSFCFLDIRSPGLGDTAMYLCATRTRGRKSDTQYFGPGTRLTVL.

The rearrangement links TRBV5-4 to TRBJ2-3, with D possibly being TRBD2 (5 bases). The germline CDR1 and CDR2 sequences are SGHNT and YYREEE (reference sequence). Trimming shortened V by 4 bases and J by 11 bases, and 17 bases separated the two germline ends. The CDR3 runs to 13 residues. The CDR3 bases are TGTGCCAGCAGCCCGTTTGTGTCGGGAAGGCAGTATTTT. Translation: CASSPFVSGRQYF.

This clone was observed a few times. This chain links TRBV4-3 with TRBJ2-6; 7 bases are a match to TRBD1. J gave up 0 bases and V 2 bases, and 7 bases lay outside the gene matches. Germline V gene lookup returns CDR1 LGHNA and CDR2 YSLEER. This CDR3 has 18 residues. This CDR3 is CASSQPGQSLSGANVLTF. The DNA of the CDR3 is TGCGCCAGCAGCCAACCGGGACAGTCTCTCTCTGGGGCCAACGTCCTGACTTTC.

The chain has TRBV4-2 and TRBJ2-7; maybe TRBD2 (6 bases). Between the trimmed V and J ends, which lost 1 base and 1 base, there was a span of 14 bases. CDR1 and CDR2 (germline): LGHNA, YNFKEQ. The CDR3 covers 16 residues. Written as DNA, the CDR3 is TGTGCCAGCAGCCAAGGTGCGGGGACCAGTTCCTACGAGCAGTACTTC. Translating gives CASSQGAGTSSYEQYF.

In its sample, this clone was seen a few times. The rearrangement joins TRBV29-1 to TRBJ2-5, with 7 bases that match TRBD2. This CDR3 is built from 14 residues. J was trimmed by 0 bases and V by 0 bases; bases with no gene match: 1. Germline V gives CDR1 SQVTM, CDR2 ANQGSEA. The CDR3 bases are TGCAGCGTTGAAGATCGGGGGGACCAAGAGACCCAGTACTTC. Amino acid sequence: CSVEDRGDQETQYF.

Only a few counts were recorded for this clone. The V call is TRBV30, the J call TRBJ2-7, with 14 bases fitting TRBD2. J lost 2 bases, V lost 3 bases, and 6 bases had no gene match. The length of the CDR3 is 16 residues. Germline CDR1 GTSNPN, CDR2 SVGIG (reference sequence). As DNA, the CDR3 is TGTGCCTGGAGCAGGACTAGCGGGAGGCAAACCTACGAGCAGTACTTC. It yields the protein CAWSRTSGRQTYEQYF.